Below are 15 T cell receptor beta chains sequenced from a single sample in a study of blood T cell repertoires in COVID-19. Only in-frame clones appear in the TCRdb table, and some are missing; sequencing was by immunoSEQ multiplex PCR. The sample contains around 270,000 clones, roughly 84% of which appear only once. Specimen: peripheral blood. These receptors were obtained from a woman aged 40 to 55 who had recovered from COVID-19.

CDR3 sequence: CASSSQTEFTPVNTGELFF. The CDR3 nucleotides are TGTGCCAGCAGCTCGCAGACAGAGTTTACGCCTGTAAACACCGGGGAGCTGTTTTTT. The rearrangement links TRBV5-4 to TRBJ2-2; a possible D gene is TRBD1 (5 bases). The CDR3 spans 19 residues. Germline-derived CDR1 and CDR2 are SGHNT and YYREEE (reference sequence). V lost 3 bases and J 2 bases, leaving 23 bases between the germline ends.

The DNA of the CDR3 is TGTGCCAGCAGTTTGATGAGGAACACTGAAGCTTTCTTT. It specifies CASSLMRNTEAFF. The gene calls are TRBV12-3 or TRBV12-4 and TRBJ1-1; unclear D gene. Trimming removed 3 bases at V and 1 base at J, with 6 bases between. The CDR3 runs 13 residues.

This clone was recorded once. V and J are TRBV5-1 and TRBJ2-6; D not certain. CDR1 SGHRS and CDR2 YFSETQ come from the germline V gene. Trimming took 4 bases from V and 1 from J, leaving 9 bases between them. The CDR3 spans 15 residues. CDR3 amino acids: CASSEAASGANVLTF. DNA of the CDR3: TGCGCCAGCAGCGAGGCCGCATCTGGGGCCAACGTCCTGACTTTC.

This clone is a singleton in its sample. This CDR3 is CASSSTGAGYEQYF. Written as DNA, the CDR3 is TGTGCCAGCAGCTCCACAGGGGCGGGCTACGAGCAGTACTTC. J is TRBJ2-7 and V is TRBV7-8, with 7 bases matching TRBD1. J gave up 3 bases and V 4 bases, and 6 bases lay outside the gene matches. The V gene's germline CDR1 is SGHVS and CDR2 FQNEAQ. The CDR3 has 14 residues.

V and J are TRBV5-6 and TRBJ2-7; 9 bases match TRBD1. Germline CDR1 reads SGHDT; CDR2 reads YYEEEE. There are 13 residues in the CDR3. With 4 bases clipped from V and 6 bases from J, the junction kept 5 bases outside the gene matches. CDR3 DNA sequence: TGTGCCAGCAGCCGGACAGGGGTTGTCGAGCAGTACTTC. Its translation: CASSRTGVVEQYF. The full variable domain, with the rest looked up from reference TRBV5-6 and TRBJ2-7, is DAGVTQSPTHLIKTRGQQVTLRCSPKSGHDTVSWYQQALGQGPQFIFQYYEEEERQRGNFPDRFSGHQFPNYSSELNVNALLLGDSALYLCASSRTGVVEQYFGPGTRLTVT.

Only a few counts were recorded for this clone. The chain carries TRBV2 and TRBJ2-5, with a weak D call TRBD1 (5 bases). Between the trimmed V and J ends, which lost 8 bases and 2 bases, there was a span of 6 bases. This CDR3 comprises 11 residues. Germline CDR1 reads SNHLY; CDR2 reads FYNNEI. The CDR3 sequence is CASRTQETQYF. The CDR3 DNA sequence: TGTGCCAGCCGGACACAAGAGACCCAGTACTTC.

The chain couples TRBV6-5 to TRBJ2-7, with 8 nucleotides matching TRBD1. Germline V lookup: CDR1 MNHEY, CDR2 SVGAGI. This CDR3 has 15 amino acids. Trimming took 8 bases from V and 4 from J; bases not matched to a gene: 13. The CDR3 here is CASSPSGTGQYEQYF. CDR3 DNA sequence: TGTGCCAGCTCCCCTTCCGGGACAGGCCAATACGAGCAGTACTTC.

The genes are TRBV30 and TRBJ1-1; 8 nucleotides align to TRBD1. The germline gives CDR1 GTSNPN, CDR2 SVGIG (reference sequence). The CDR3 extends over 13 amino acids. V shed 5 bases and J 1 base; nucleotides not matched to a gene: 3. DNA of the CDR3: TGTGCCTGGGAAGACAGGGGGAACACTGAAGCTTTCTTT. The encoded protein is CAWEDRGNTEAFF.

This clone was detected a few times. The V gene is TRBV2, the J gene TRBJ1-4; weak D call: TRBD1 (6 bases). V was clipped by 4 bases and J by 8 bases, with 8 bases between them. This CDR3 contains 12 residues. Germline loops: CDR1 SNHLY, CDR2 FYNNEI. CDR3 amino acids: CASSAGGEKLFF. The CDR3, as DNA: TGTGCCAGCAGTGCGGGGGGCGAAAAACTGTTTTTT.

This chain links TRBV19 with TRBJ2-5, with 8 nucleotides matching TRBD1. The CDR3 loop spans 14 amino acids. The V segment lost 6 bases and the J segment 4 bases; nucleotides outside the gene matches: 7. The germline V gene encodes CDR1 LNHDA and CDR2 SQIVND (reference sequence). CDR3 region: CASSRTGRGETQYF. CDR3 coding DNA: TGTGCCAGTAGCCGGACAGGGCGAGGAGAGACCCAGTACTTC.

The chain employs TRBV18 and TRBJ2-1; 11 bases agree with TRBD2. This CDR3 is built from 14 residues. Looked up from germline, CDR1 is KGHSH and CDR2 is LQKENI. J was trimmed by 5 bases and V by 6 bases; bases with no gene match: 3. The CDR3 sequence is CASSWGLADNEQFF. CDR3 sequence (DNA): TGTGCCAGCTCCTGGGGACTAGCGGACAATGAGCAGTTCTTC.

V is TRBV6-5 and J is TRBJ2-7, with TRBD2 matching over 11 bases. The V segment lost 0 bases and the J segment 3 bases; nucleotides outside the gene matches: 4. The CDR3 loop spans 16 amino acids. Germline loops: CDR1 MNHEY, CDR2 SVGAGI. CDR3: CASSYSLAGGRYEQYF. DNA for the CDR3: TGTGCCAGCAGTTACTCGTTAGCGGGGGGGCGCTACGAGCAGTACTTC.

The chain recombines TRBV5-6 with TRBJ2-2; D perhaps matches TRBD1 (5 bases). The length of the CDR3 is 12 residues. V lost 3 bases and J lost 8, with 8 bases in between. Germline loops: CDR1 SGHDT, CDR2 YYEEEE. For the CDR3, the DNA is TGTGCCAGCAGCTCAGGGCTGGGGGAGCTGTTTTTT. It is translated as CASSSGLGELFF.

This clone was observed once. The rearrangement links TRBV2 to TRBJ1-5; TRBD1 is a possible D gene (5 bases). The CDR3 spans 18 residues. V dropped 2 bases and J dropped 3 bases, with 20 bases sitting between them. CDR1 is SNHLY, CDR2 FYNNEI, per germline. The CDR3 here is CASSERFMGPSNNQPQHF. CDR3 sequence (DNA): TGTGCCAGCAGTGAAAGGTTTATGGGGCCGTCGAACAATCAGCCCCAGCATTTT.

The chain has TRBV18 and TRBJ2-5; 8 positions match TRBD1. CDR3 length: 17 amino acids. V lost 3 bases and J lost 2; bases outside the gene matches: 11. Germline CDR1 and CDR2: KGHSH and LQKENI. CDR3 sequence: CASSPRSRTGRQETQYF. For the CDR3, the DNA is TGTGCCAGCTCACCCCGGAGCCGGACAGGGCGGCAAGAGACCCAGTACTTC.